This TCR beta chain was observed in a study of control samples from healthy donors and cancer patients. Germline V CDR1 and CDR2: MNHEY, SMNVEV (reference sequence). Trimming cost V 2 bases and J 8 bases, with 13 bases left between them. The CDR3 is 14 amino acids. Sequenced by immunoSEQ multiplex PCR; TCRdb stores in-frame clones only, minus some. Among about 120,000 clones listed, over 90% were seen once. The sequence derives from a man aged 25-45 years in good health. The sequenced material came from blood. J is TRBJ2-1 and V is TRBV27; TRBD1 might be the D (5 bases). This CDR3 is CASSLVQGTDEQFF. CDR3 sequence (DNA): TGTGCCAGCAGTTTAGTGCAGGGTACGGATGAGCAGTTCTTC.